The 22 T cell receptor beta chains given below trace back to one sample, sequenced in a study of cytomegalovirus exposure and HLA in healthy donors (dated by TCRdb to about 2017). Library preparation used the immunoSEQ multiplex PCR assay. For the multiplex PCR, a mixture combining 60 forward primers for TCR Vbeta segments and 13 reverse primers for TCR Jbeta segments was used. TCRdb holds this immuneACCESS table with in-frame rearrangements only. Some clones are missing; in checked studies, unresolved V genes explain under half, and the rest has no known cause. The table for this sample lists about 200,000 clones; roughly 80% of them were counted only once. The ten largest account for about 1.5% of the sample. Sequencing was carried out using PBMCs. These receptors were obtained from a man between 45 and 60 years old in good health and CMV-seronegative.

The V call is TRBV5-6, the J call TRBJ2-6; D is unclear. The ends were cut back, 6 bases at V and 0 bases at J, with 4 bases in the middle. The CDR3 totals 13 residues. Germline V gives CDR1 SGHDT, CDR2 YYEEEE. CDR3 amino acids: CASTLSGANVLTF. The DNA of the CDR3 is TGTGCCAGCACACTCTCTGGGGCCAACGTCCTGACTTTC. Complete variable domain (other parts from reference TRBV5-6 and TRBJ2-6): DAGVTQSPTHLIKTRGQQVTLRCSPKSGHDTVSWYQQALGQGPQFIFQYYEEEERQRGNFPDRFSGHQFPNYSSELNVNALLLGDSALYLCASTLSGANVLTFGAGSRLTVL.

The J gene is TRBJ1-1, the V gene TRBV5-4; 8 bases agree with TRBD1. Germline loops: CDR1 SGHNT, CDR2 YYREEE (reference sequence). There are 17 residues in the CDR3. V was clipped by 7 bases and J by 3 bases; unmatched bases: 17. For the CDR3, the DNA is TGTGCCAGCGGGCGTAGGGCAGGGGGCGCGAAGGACACTGAAGCTTTCTTT. It codes for CASGRRAGGAKDTEAFF. Using reference TRBV5-4 and TRBJ1-1 for the parts outside the CDR3, the full variable domain is ETGVTQSPTHLIKTRGQQVTLRCSSQSGHNTVSWYQQALGQGPQFIFQYYREEENGRGNFPPRFSGLQFPNYSSELNVNALELDDSALYLCASGRRAGGAKDTEAFFGQGTRLTVV.

The chain joins TRBV18 to TRBJ2-7; TRBD2 agrees at 10 bases. CDR1 is KGHSH, CDR2 LQKENI, per germline. The CDR3 contains 14 residues. V shed 2 bases, J shed 5 bases, and the junction held 3 bases outside the gene matches. The CDR3: CASSPTSGINEQYF. The CDR3 coding sequence is TGTGCCAGCTCACCAACTAGCGGGATAAACGAGCAGTACTTC.

The V gene is TRBV4-1, the J gene TRBJ2-7; 9 bases fit TRBD1. CDR1 is MGHRA, CDR2 YSYEKL, per germline. This CDR3 spans 16 amino acids. V lost 0 bases, J lost 2 bases, and 5 bases stayed unmatched. The CDR3 DNA reads TGCGCCAGCAGCCAAGATTTGGACAGGGGCCCCTACGAGCAGTACTTC. It translates to CASSQDLDRGPYEQYF.

The J gene is TRBJ2-1, the V gene TRBV9; the match to TRBD2 covers 7 bases. The CDR3 is 15 amino acids. Germline V gene sequence: CDR1 SGDLS, CDR2 YYNGEE. After removal of 4 bases from V and 3 bases from J, the junction contained 7 bases not matched to a gene. CDR3 nucleotides: TGTGCCAGCAGCACACGGGAGGAGGTCTACAATGAGCAGTTCTTC. It specifies CASSTREEVYNEQFF.

J is TRBJ1-5 and V is TRBV19; D is possibly TRBD1 (5 bases). The germline V gene has CDR1 LNHDA and CDR2 SQIVND (reference sequence). Trimming pared 4 bases from V and 4 bases from J, leaving 11 bases between. CDR3 length: 14 amino acids. The CDR3 here is CASSTTAGNQPQHF. The DNA of the CDR3 is TGTGCCAGTAGTACGACGGCAGGGAATCAGCCCCAGCATTTT.

J is TRBJ1-2 and V is TRBV7-9; D gene ambiguous. V was trimmed by 2 bases and J by 1 base, leaving 11 bases between them. This CDR3 spans 15 amino acids. CDR1 SEHNR and CDR2 FQNEAQ come from the germline V gene (reference sequence). The CDR3 DNA reads TGTGCCAGCAGCTTATCGGCAGCGATTAACTATGGCTACACCTTC. It yields the protein CASSLSAAINYGYTF. The whole variable domain, filled in from reference TRBV7-9 and TRBJ1-2, reads DTGVSQNPRHKITKRGQNVTFRCDPISEHNRLYWYRQTLGQGPEFLTYFQNEAQLEKSRLLSDRFSAERPKGSFSTLEIQRTEQGDSAMYLCASSLSAAINYGYTFGSGTRLTVV.

This clone has a single count. V gene TRBV18 combines with J gene TRBJ1-4, with D perhaps TRBD1 (6 bases). CDR3 length: 16 amino acids. V shed 3 bases and J shed 2 bases, with 13 bases lying between them. The V gene's germline CDR1 is KGHSH and CDR2 LQKENI. The CDR3, as DNA: TGTGCCAGCTCACCTGTGTCCGGACAGACTAATGAAAAACTGTTTTTT. It translates to CASSPVSGQTNEKLFF.

The V gene is TRBV9, the J gene TRBJ1-1, with D hard to call. The length of the CDR3 is 14 residues. Between the trimmed V and J ends, which lost 5 bases and 2 bases, there was a span of 13 bases. Looked up from germline, CDR1 is SGDLS and CDR2 is YYNGEE. The CDR3 spells CASSPGQVNTEAFF. As DNA, the CDR3 is TGTGCCAGCAGTCCTGGGCAGGTTAACACTGAAGCTTTCTTT. Complete variable domain (other parts from reference TRBV9 and TRBJ1-1): DSGVTQTPKHLITATGQRVTLRCSPRSGDLSVYWYQQSLDQGLQFLIQYYNGEERAKGNILERFSAQQFPDLHSELNLSSLELGDSALYFCASSPGQVNTEAFFGQGTRLTVV.

The rearrangement joins TRBV5-1 to TRBJ2-1; no clear D gene. CDR1 is SGHRS, CDR2 YFSETQ, per germline. The CDR3 length is 12 residues. The germline V and J ends were trimmed by 4 bases and 8 bases, with 10 bases remaining between them. The CDR3 DNA is TGCGCCAGCAGCAGACTTTTGGATGAGCAGTTCTTC. Translating gives CASSRLLDEQFF.

To note about this clone: Relative to the germline gene, one junction end is altered; a read error may explain this. The CDR3: CASSEGASGGVFREAKNSQYF. The CDR3 region has the DNA TGCGCCAGCAGTGAAGGTGCTAGCGGAGGGGTTTTTCGCGAGGCCAAAAACAGTCAGTACTTC. The genes are TRBV10-1 and TRBJ2-4, with TRBD2 matching over 7 bases. The CDR3 spans 21 residues. The germline CDR1 and CDR2 sequences are WNHNN and SYGVQD (reference sequence).

The V call is TRBV28, the J call TRBJ1-1; D not resolved. V shed 3 bases and J shed 1 base, with 6 bases lying between them. The CDR3 has 13 residues. Germline V gene lookup returns CDR1 MDHEN and CDR2 SYDVKM. CDR3 region: CASSFPGNTEAFF. CDR3 nucleotides: TGTGCCAGCAGTTTTCCCGGGAACACTGAAGCTTTCTTT.

The chain carries TRBV19 and TRBJ2-7; D perhaps matches TRBD2 (7 bases). The CDR3 extends over 15 amino acids. Trimming took 10 bases from V and 4 from J, leaving 23 bases between them. Germline-derived CDR1 and CDR2 are LNHDA and SQIVND (reference sequence). The chain's CDR3 is CATKPGGEPGYEQYF. As DNA, the CDR3 is TGTGCCACCAAGCCGGGGGGCGAACCAGGTTACGAGCAGTACTTC.

This chain links TRBV2 with TRBJ1-5; perhaps TRBD1 as D (5 bases). Germline V gives CDR1 SNHLY, CDR2 FYNNEI. V was cut by 2 bases and J by 7 bases, with 15 bases left in between. The CDR3 is 15 amino acids. CDR3 loop: CASSERGKEVQPQHF. CDR3 DNA: TGTGCCAGCAGTGAAAGGGGAAAAGAGGTACAGCCCCAGCATTTT.

The chain couples TRBV23-1 to TRBJ2-7; unclear D gene. TRBV23-1 is noted as an ORF with a role that remains uncertain. The CDR3 length is 14 residues. With 0 bases removed from V and 2 bases from J, the gap between germline ends came to 8 bases. CDR3 sequence (DNA): TGCGCCAGCAGTCAATCAGACAAGCCCTACGAGCAGTACTTC. It specifies CASSQSDKPYEQYF.

A few counts support this clone. This chain connects TRBV7-9 to TRBJ1-1; the D gene is possibly TRBD1 (5 bases). Germline V gives CDR1 SEHNR, CDR2 FQNEAQ (reference sequence). The germline V and J ends were trimmed by 5 bases and 0 bases, with 13 bases remaining between them. The CDR3 has 15 amino acids. The CDR3 sequence: CASSQTDFLNTEAFF. The CDR3 region has the DNA TGTGCCAGCAGCCAGACAGACTTTTTGAACACTGAAGCTTTCTTT.

The V and J genes are TRBV4-2 and TRBJ2-1; 12 nucleotides align to TRBD2. This CDR3 is built from 15 residues. The germline V gene encodes CDR1 LGHNA and CDR2 YNFKEQ. The J segment lost 5 bases and the V segment lost 5 bases, leaving 4 bases of the junction unmatched. The CDR3 reads CASSTRLAGDNEQFF. DNA for the CDR3: TGTGCCAGCAGCACCCGACTAGCGGGAGACAATGAGCAGTTCTTC.

The chain uses TRBV5-4 and TRBJ2-2; D might be TRBD1 (6 bases). The CDR3 extends over 16 amino acids. The V and J ends lost 4 bases and 4 bases respectively, with 17 bases between them. Germline V lookup: CDR1 SGHNT, CDR2 YYREEE (reference sequence). This CDR3 is CASSPQGLQGTGELFF. CDR3 coding DNA: TGTGCCAGCAGCCCTCAAGGATTACAGGGCACCGGGGAGCTGTTTTTT.

V and J are TRBV6-1 and TRBJ2-2, with 9 bases identical to TRBD2. Germline CDR1 MNHNS, CDR2 SASEGT. This CDR3 has 19 residues. V lost 0 bases and J lost 1; bases outside the gene matches: 9. The CDR3 DNA reads as TGTGCCAGCAGTGAAGCTACTACTCTAGCGGGGCAGAACACCGGGGAGCTGTTTTTT. Protein sequence: CASSEATTLAGQNTGELFF.

This clone appeared a single time. V usage is TRBV29-1 and J usage is TRBJ2-5; D may be TRBD2 (5 bases). CDR1 SQVTM and CDR2 ANQGSEA come from the germline V gene. The V end was cut by 7 bases, the J end by 5 bases, with 14 bases between. This CDR3 spans 12 amino acids. The CDR3 DNA sequence: TGCAGCGCTATGCGAGGCGGGGAGACCCAGTACTTC. This gives the protein CSAMRGGETQYF.

The rearrangement joins TRBV29-1 to TRBJ1-2; unclear D gene. V was clipped by 3 bases and J by 6 bases, with 11 bases between them. Looked up from germline, CDR1 is SQVTM and CDR2 is ANQGSEA. The length of the CDR3 is 12 residues. CDR3 DNA sequence: TGCAGCGTTGATGGTCTGGCGGATGGCTACACCTTC. This codes for CSVDGLADGYTF.

This chain connects TRBV7-3 to TRBJ2-5; TRBD2 matches 13 bases. The germline V gene has CDR1 SGHTA and CDR2 FQGTGA. This CDR3 region has 14 residues. The junction had 3 bases not matched to a gene; V was cut back by 6 bases and J by 5 bases. The CDR3 bases are TGTGCCAGCAGGTTGGGACTAGCGGGGGAGACCCAGTACTTC. Its translation: CASRLGLAGETQYF.